These 25 T cell receptor beta chains share one sample of origin, sequenced in a study of T cells in tuberculosis. Noted time point: new active TB diagnosis, blood taken before or within 7 days of starting treatment. Clones were sequenced by immunoSEQ multiplex PCR, and TCRdb holds only the in-frame ones, with some missing. The sample records 29,000 or so clones, about 91% being singletons. Sample: PBMCs, taken at tuberculosis diagnosis. The source is an adult with tuberculosis.

The chain couples TRBV2 to TRBJ2-7, with 10 nucleotides matching TRBD1. CDR1 is SNHLY, CDR2 FYNNEI, per germline. The CDR3 consists of 14 residues. CDR3 nucleotides: TGTGTAGCAGGGGGACAGGGGCCCCCCTACGAGCAGTACTTC. This codes for CVAGGQGPPYEQYF.

The gene calls are TRBV7-8 and TRBJ1-1; no definite D call. This CDR3 comprises 15 residues. V was trimmed by 5 bases and J by 0 bases, leaving 13 bases between them. The germline CDR1 and CDR2 sequences are SGHVS and FQNEAQ. The CDR3 DNA follows: TGTGCCAGCAGCCCCAGCGGGGAAATGAACACTGAAGCTTTCTTT. This translates into CASSPSGEMNTEAFF.

This chain uses TRBV6-5 with TRBJ2-1; D unresolved. The CDR3 contains 15 residues. CDR1 and CDR2 (germline): MNHEY, SVGAGI. V was shortened by 0 bases and J by 8 bases, with 14 bases between the two germline ends. CDR3 sequence (DNA): TGTGCCAGCAGTTACTCGGAGACCCGCGCCGATGAGCAGTTCTTC. It encodes CASSYSETRADEQFF.

This clone was observed once. The chain joins TRBV18 to TRBJ1-1; 11 bases line up with TRBD1. CDR3 size: 20 residues. The J segment lost 0 bases and the V segment lost 6 bases, leaving 18 bases of the junction unmatched. Germline values: CDR1 KGHSH, CDR2 LQKENI. Here the CDR3 DNA reads TGTGCCAGCTCCCAGGGACAGGGGGTGAATGTAGCCCCTATGAACACTGAAGCTTTCTTT. Its protein product is CASSQGQGVNVAPMNTEAFF.

The gene calls are TRBV11-3 and TRBJ2-7; 9 positions match TRBD2. Per the germline V gene, CDR1 is SGHNT and CDR2 is YENEEA. This CDR3 has 15 amino acids. The V segment lost 5 bases and the J segment 3 bases; nucleotides outside the gene matches: 8. The CDR3: CASSPGSGGLYEQYF. The CDR3 region has the DNA TGTGCCAGCAGCCCTGGTAGCGGGGGACTCTACGAGCAGTACTTC.

This clone was found once. The chain couples TRBV4-1 to TRBJ2-1; TRBD2 matches 11 bases. This CDR3 is built from 16 residues. CDR1 is MGHRA and CDR2 is YSYEKL in the germline V gene. V lost 4 bases and J lost 3; bases outside the gene matches: 5. The DNA for the CDR3 is TGCGCCAGCAGCCCCCTTCTAGCGGGGGGCTACAATGAGCAGTTCTTC. This sequence encodes CASSPLLAGGYNEQFF.

V is TRBV7-8 and J is TRBJ1-1; TRBD1 might be the D (5 bases). This CDR3 region has 15 residues. V lost 1 base, J lost 6 bases, and 15 bases lay in between. The V gene's germline CDR1 is SGHVS and CDR2 FQNEAQ. The CDR3 is CASSLEGPGSSEAFF. The CDR3 bases are TGTGCCAGCAGCTTAGAGGGGCCAGGTTCATCTGAAGCTTTCTTT.

The chain joins TRBV27 to TRBJ2-2; perhaps TRBD1 as D (6 bases). The germline CDR1 and CDR2 sequences are MNHEY and SMNVEV (reference sequence). The CDR3 is 17 amino acids. V shed 6 bases and J shed 2 bases, with 19 bases lying between them. The CDR3 spells CASSVQGPPTNTGELFF. CDR3 coding DNA: TGTGCCAGCAGCGTTCAGGGGCCACCAACCAACACCGGGGAGCTGTTTTTT.

The gene calls are TRBV7-2 and TRBJ2-7; D may be TRBD2 (5 bases). V was clipped by 2 bases and J by 2 bases, with 16 bases between them. The CDR3 length is 16 residues. The V gene's germline CDR1 is SGHTA and CDR2 FQGNSA. Here the CDR3 reads CASSLPPGGLPYEQYF. The CDR3 nucleotides are TGTGCCAGCAGCTTACCTCCGGGCGGGTTGCCCTACGAGCAGTACTTC.

This chain joins TRBV5-6 and TRBJ2-1, with 8 bases aligning to TRBD1. The CDR3 length is 15 residues. Unmatched junction bases numbered 7, after V lost 3 bases and J lost 5 bases. CDR1 and CDR2 from the germline V gene are SGHDT and YYEEEE. Here the CDR3 reads CASSWLDRDNNEQFF. Written as DNA, the CDR3 is TGTGCCAGCAGCTGGCTGGACAGGGACAACAATGAGCAGTTCTTC.

This chain links TRBV4-3 with TRBJ1-4; D not resolved. CDR3 length: 15 amino acids. V lost 0 bases to trimming and J lost 8 bases, with 13 bases between them. CDR1 and CDR2 from the germline V gene are LGHNA and YSLEER. Here the CDR3 reads CASSQDGAGGEKLFF. Written as DNA, the CDR3 is TGCGCCAGCAGCCAAGATGGAGCCGGAGGAGAAAAACTGTTTTTT.

The V call is TRBV2, the J call TRBJ1-2; 10 positions agree with TRBD1. Germline V lookup: CDR1 SNHLY, CDR2 FYNNEI. V dropped 6 bases and J dropped 8; count of bases not matched to a gene: 3. The CDR3 contains 12 residues. This CDR3 is CASRTGGLGYTF. The CDR3 DNA follows: TGTGCCAGCAGGACAGGGGGCTTGGGCTACACCTTC.

The chain combines TRBV5-8 with TRBJ2-7, with D tentatively TRBD1 (6 bases). Trimming cost V 4 bases and J 1 base, with 15 bases left between them. In germline, CDR1 is SGHTS, CDR2 YDEGEE. This CDR3 has 15 amino acids. CDR3 region: CASSRRGYNSYEQYF. In DNA form, the CDR3 reads TGTGCCAGCAGCCGAAGGGGGTATAATTCCTACGAGCAGTACTTC. Using reference TRBV5-8 and TRBJ2-7 for the parts outside the CDR3, the full variable domain is EAGVTQSPTHLIKTRGQQATLRCSPISGHTSVYWYQQALGLGLQFLLWYDEGEERNRGNFPPRFSGRQFPNYSSELNVNALELEDSALYLCASSRRGYNSYEQYFGPGTRLTVT.

The CDR3 nucleotides are TGTGCCAGCAGTGGAACCGGGACAGTAATCAAGGCCCAGCATTTT. Protein: CASSGTGTVIKAQHF. This chain connects TRBV6-1 to TRBJ1-5; TRBD1 matches 7 bases. This CDR3 region has 15 residues. Germline CDR1 and CDR2: MNHNS and SASEGT. The J segment lost 11 bases and the V segment lost 4 bases, leaving 14 bases of the junction unmatched.

V usage is TRBV19 and J usage is TRBJ1-2; D gene ambiguous. The CDR3 consists of 12 residues. Germline assignment: CDR1 LNHDA and CDR2 SQIVND (reference sequence). Trimming removed 4 bases at V and 7 bases at J, with 10 bases between. CDR3 DNA: TGTGCCAGTAGTAACGCCCCTACTGGCTACACCTTC. Protein sequence: CASSNAPTGYTF.

The chain is built from TRBV4-1 and TRBJ1-4, with D possibly TRBD1 on 6 matching bases. The CDR3 runs to 16 residues. Germline-derived CDR1 and CDR2 are MGHRA and YSYEKL. V gave up 1 base and J gave up 6 bases, with 15 bases separating them. This CDR3 is CASSQGQGIGYEKLFF. Written as DNA, the CDR3 is TGCGCCAGCAGCCAAGGGCAGGGGATCGGTTATGAAAAACTGTTTTTT.

The rearrangement links TRBV2 to TRBJ2-1, with D possibly being TRBD2 (5 bases). The CDR3 is 14 amino acids. V dropped 4 bases and J dropped 10 bases, with 17 bases sitting between them. The germline gives CDR1 SNHLY, CDR2 FYNNEI. As DNA, the CDR3 is TGTGCCAGCAGTGGGAGACTTGGCACGGGGGAGCAGTTCTTC. It encodes CASSGRLGTGEQFF.

The chain carries TRBV5-1 and TRBJ1-2, with D unresolved. This CDR3 has 12 residues. Germline assignment: CDR1 SGHRS and CDR2 YFSETQ. Trimming cost V 1 base and J 8 bases, with 9 bases left between them. DNA for the CDR3: TGCGCCAGCAGCTTGAGGCTAGGCGGCTACACCTTC. Amino acid sequence: CASSLRLGGYTF.

The genes are TRBV7-8 and TRBJ1-2, with D perhaps TRBD1 (5 bases). The germline V and J ends were trimmed by 3 bases and 2 bases, with 10 bases remaining between them. Looked up from germline, CDR1 is SGHVS and CDR2 is FQNEAQ. The CDR3 covers 14 residues. The CDR3 protein is CASSLLPGNYGYTF. The CDR3 DNA is TGTGCCAGCAGCTTGCTCCCAGGGAACTATGGCTACACCTTC. The full variable domain, in which reference TRBV7-8 and TRBJ1-2 provide the parts outside the CDR3, is GAGVSQSPRYKVAKRGQDVALRCDPISGHVSLFWYQQALGQGPEFLTYFQNEAQLDKSGLPSDRFFAERPEGSVSTLKIQRTQQEDSAVYLCASSLLPGNYGYTFGSGTRLTVV.

The V call is TRBV14, the J call TRBJ2-3, with 8 bases aligning to TRBD2. V shed 5 bases, J shed 2 bases, and the junction held 9 bases outside the gene matches. Germline CDR1 SGHDN, CDR2 FVKESK. The CDR3 length is 16 residues. In DNA form, the CDR3 reads TGTGCCAGCAGCTTGCTAAGCGGGGGCCTCACAGATACGCAGTATTTT. Translated, it gives CASSLLSGGLTDTQYF.

This clone was seen a handful of times. The rearrangement uses TRBV2 and TRBJ2-3; D remains unclear. The germline CDR1 and CDR2 sequences are SNHLY and FYNNEI. The V gene lost 5 bases and the J gene lost 0 bases, with 3 bases spanning the gap. This CDR3 comprises 12 residues. This CDR3 is CASSPSTDTQYF. In DNA form, the CDR3 reads TGTGCCAGCAGTCCTAGCACAGATACGCAGTATTTT. The full variable domain, in which reference TRBV2 and TRBJ2-3 provide the parts outside the CDR3, is EPEVTQTPSHQVTQMGQEVILRCVPISNHLYFYWYRQILGQKVEFLVSFYNNEISEKSEIFDDQFSVERPDGSNFTLKIRSTKLEDSAMYFCASSPSTDTQYFGPGTRLTVL.

The chain has TRBV2 and TRBJ1-4; 7 bases fit TRBD1. The CDR3 has 16 amino acids. Germline V gene data show CDR1 as SNHLY and CDR2 as FYNNEI. V trimming: 3 bases; J trimming: 4 bases; junction bases outside the gene matches: 8. CDR3 sequence (DNA): TGTGCCAGCAGTGACCGACAGGGTTCACGTAATGAAAAACTGTTTTTT. It is translated as CASSDRQGSRNEKLFF. Based on the CDR3 plus reference TRBV2 and TRBJ1-4, the full variable domain is EPEVTQTPSHQVTQMGQEVILRCVPISNHLYFYWYRQILGQKVEFLVSFYNNEISEKSEIFDDQFSVERPDGSNFTLKIRSTKLEDSAMYFCASSDRQGSRNEKLFFGSGTQLSVL.

The chain couples TRBV7-3 to TRBJ2-7, with TRBD2 identical over 16 bases. This CDR3 is built from 19 residues. Per the germline V gene, CDR1 is SGHTA and CDR2 is FQGTGA. J was trimmed by 4 bases and V by 2 bases; bases with no gene match: 11. The CDR3 DNA sequence: TGTGCCAGCAGCTTACCCCCGGGACTAGCGGGGGGGCCTACATACGAGCAGTACTTC. It codes for CASSLPPGLAGGPTYEQYF.

V and J are TRBV11-3 and TRBJ2-3; 7 nucleotides line up with TRBD2. The CDR3 extends over 15 amino acids. Losses at the gene ends were 5 bases for V and 4 bases for J; bases not matched to a gene: 9. The germline V gene has CDR1 SGHNT and CDR2 YENEEA. CDR3 in amino acids: CASSDSRTRADTQYF. In DNA form, the CDR3 reads TGTGCCAGCAGCGATAGTCGGACTAGGGCAGATACGCAGTATTTT. The full variable domain, its missing parts supplied by reference TRBV11-3 and TRBJ2-3, is EAGVVQSPRYKIIEKKQPVAFWCNPISGHNTLYWYLQNLGQGPELLIRYENEEAVDDSQLPKDRFSAERLKGVDSTLKIQPAELGDSAVYLCASSDSRTRADTQYFGPGTRLTVL.

This rearrangement joins TRBV27 to TRBJ2-7, with TRBD2 matching 7 bases. V was pared by 4 bases and J by 5 bases, with 11 bases of the junction left unmatched. Germline V gene lookup returns CDR1 MNHEY and CDR2 SMNVEV (reference sequence). This CDR3 region has 15 residues. For the CDR3, the DNA is TGTGCCAGCAGTTCCGGGGGGACTCCCCCCCACGAGCAGTACTTC. It specifies CASSSGGTPPHEQYF.